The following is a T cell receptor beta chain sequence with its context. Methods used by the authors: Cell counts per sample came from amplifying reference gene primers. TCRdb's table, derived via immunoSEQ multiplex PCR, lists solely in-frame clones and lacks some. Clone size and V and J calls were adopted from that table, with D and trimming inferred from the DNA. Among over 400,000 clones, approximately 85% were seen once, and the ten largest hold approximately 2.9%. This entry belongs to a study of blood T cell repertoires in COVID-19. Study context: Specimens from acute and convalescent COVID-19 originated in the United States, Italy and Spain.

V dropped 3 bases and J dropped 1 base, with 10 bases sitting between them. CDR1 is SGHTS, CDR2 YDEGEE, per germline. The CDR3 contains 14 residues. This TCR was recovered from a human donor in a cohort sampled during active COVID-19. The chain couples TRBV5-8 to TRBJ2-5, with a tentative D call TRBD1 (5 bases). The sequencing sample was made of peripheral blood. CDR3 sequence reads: CASSSWTSQETQYF. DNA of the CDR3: TGTGCCAGCAGCTCCTGGACAAGCCAAGAGACCCAGTACTTC.